One sample yielded the 25 T cell receptor delta chains listed below, sequenced in a study of γδ T cells in repeated Plasmodium falciparum infection. Bulk repertoires came from Vgamma9/Vdelta2+ or Vdelta2-negative gammadelta T cells flow-sorted from PBMC. TCRdb redid the clone calls on the multiplex PCR reads with CATT. Of roughly 90,000 delta-chain clones in the sample, 1.4% were seen once. Sequenced input: gamma-delta T cells from blood. The receptors originated from a pool of human donors (malaria-infected and uninfected, not separated).

Note on this clone: Translating this DNA gives a protein that differs at residue 12 from the TCRdb one, which belongs to a much larger clone; a read error is likely, and the protein shown is this translation. This chain connects TRDV1 to TRDJ1; D might be TRDD3 (6 bases). The J gene, missing from TCRdb, was assigned here through DNA to germline matching. Trimming took 0 bases from V and 0 from J, leaving 29 bases between them. CDR1 and CDR2 from the germline V gene are TSWWSYY and QGS. CDR3 size: 22 residues. The CDR3 spells CALGELKVPTGNKPGDTDKLIF. DNA for the CDR3: TGTGCTCTTGGGGAACTCAAGGTACCTACTGGGAATAAGCCCGGGGACACCGATAAACTCATCTTT.

This clone occurred a few times. The protein that TCRdb holds for this DNA derives from a much larger clone and differs from the translated DNA at residue 4, which likely indicates a read error; the protein shown here is translated from the DNA. J is TRDJ3 and V is TRDV2, with 7 bases fitting TRDD3. Assignment of the J gene here rests on matching the DNA to germline, because TCRdb gives none. The CDR3 totals 20 residues. Germline-derived CDR1 and CDR2 are GEAIGNYY and EKD. V was clipped by 5 bases and J by 0 bases; unmatched bases: 15. The CDR3: CACGSWGSQESSWDTRQMFF. CDR3 DNA sequence: TGTGCCTGTGGCTCCTGGGGGTCGCAAGAAAGCTCCTGGGACACCCGACAGATGTTTTTC.

This clone was detected only a few times. The translation of this DNA and the TCRdb protein of a much larger clone differ at residue 4, probably owing to a read error; the protein shown here is translated from the DNA. The CDR3 loop reads CAFLGIRPWYTDKLIF. In DNA form, the CDR3 reads TGTGCCTTCCTGGGGATACGCCCTTGGTACACCGATAAACTCATCTTT. This sequence joins TRDV3 and TRDJ1; 9 bases fit TRDD3. V dropped 3 bases and J dropped 0; count of bases not matched to a gene: 11. CDR1 TVYSNPD and CDR2 GDNSRS come from the germline V gene (reference sequence). This CDR3 is built from 16 residues.

In the case of this clone: The mismatch at residue 8 between this DNA's translation and the TCRdb protein of a much larger clone likely reflects a read error; the protein shown is translated from the DNA. The rearrangement joins TRDV1 to TRDJ1; the match to TRDD3 covers 8 bases. Here the J gene was assigned by germline matching of the DNA, as TCRdb has none. The ends lost 5 bases at V and 0 bases at J; junction bases unmatched: 32. The CDR3 spans 24 residues. Per germline, CDR1 TSWWSYY and CDR2 QGS. The CDR3 DNA sequence: TGTGCTCTTGGGAATGTTATGGAAAGCGCAAAACTGCATGGGGGATTCGGTAACACCGATAAACTCATCTTT. It codes for CALGNVMESAKLHGGFGNTDKLIF.

This clone was seen only a few times. For this DNA, TCRdb reports the protein of a much larger clone, which diverges at residue 4, most likely from a read error; the protein presented here is translated directly from the DNA. The chain employs TRDV2 and TRDJ3; no clear D. The J gene, not given by TCRdb, was assigned here from a germline match of the nucleotide sequence. This CDR3 comprises 14 residues. V lost 5 bases to trimming and J lost 0 bases, with 4 bases between them. Germline V gives CDR1 GEAIGNYY, CDR2 EKD. The CDR3 DNA sequence: TGTGCCTGTGTCAGCTCCTGGGACACCCGACAGATGTTTTTC. Translating it yields CACVSSWDTRQMFF.

This clone appeared a few times. The likely explanation is a read error, given a far larger clone one base away. This CDR3 is also generated by other DNA sequences in the sample. This chain connects TRDV2 to TRDJ1; TRDD3 matches 12 bases. Matching the DNA to germline supplied the J gene, which TCRdb does not give. The V and J ends lost 5 bases and 5 bases, in that order; junction bases with no gene match: 14. Germline assignment: CDR1 GEAIGNYY and CDR2 EKD. CDR3 length equals 17 residues. CDR3 DNA: TGTGCCTGTGTCGAACTGGGGGATACAGGGTCCACTGATAAACTCATCTTT. Translation gives CACVELGDTGSTDKLIF.

This clone has only a few counts. TCRdb attributes to this sequence the protein of a much larger clone, which differs from the DNA translation at residue 5; a read error is likely, and the protein displayed is translated from the DNA. The gene calls are TRDV1 and TRDJ1, with D uncertain. CDR3 length: 12 residues. CDR1 is TSWWSYY and CDR2 is QGS in the germline V gene. Deletions cut 5 bases from V and 4 bases from J, with 8 bases between. This chain's CDR3 is CALGKQYDKLIF. Written as DNA, the CDR3 is TGTGCTCTTGGGAAACAGTACGATAAACTCATCTTT.

This clone showed up just a few times. One base separates it from a far larger clone, so it is likely a read error. The identical CDR3 is also encoded by other nucleotide sequences in the sample. The CDR3 bases are TGCGCTCTTGGGGAACCAAATACTCCCGGCAATTACTGGGGGATACGGCATGCCGATAAACTCATCTTT. The encoded protein is CALGEPNTPGNYWGIRHADKLIF. The rearrangement uses TRDV1 and TRDJ1; 13 bases line up with TRDD3. Here the J gene came from matching the DNA to germline, since TCRdb omits it. The germline V gene has CDR1 TSWWSYY and CDR2 QGS. The CDR3 sequence is 23 residues long.

This clone was recorded many times. This chain connects TRDV1 to TRDJ1; 8 bases map to TRDD3. The CDR3 totals 24 residues. CDR1 and CDR2 (germline): TSWWSYY, QGS. Losses at the gene ends were 2 bases for V and 0 bases for J; bases not matched to a gene: 29. The CDR3 loop is CALGEKSPRPPPSHGDTHTDKLIF. The CDR3, as DNA: TGTGCTCTTGGGGAAAAGAGTCCCCGCCCTCCTCCGTCGCATGGGGATACCCACACCGATAAACTCATCTTT.

The chain uses TRDV1 and TRDJ1, with D hard to call. Germline matching of the DNA provided the J gene here, since TCRdb leaves it blank. Germline V CDR1 and CDR2: TSWWSYY, QGS. V lost 3 bases and J lost 2, with 19 bases in between. The CDR3 contains 17 residues. The CDR3 coding sequence is TGTGCTCTTGGGGACCCCTTGGGACGTGTGTGGACCGATAAACTCATCTTT. Translated: CALGDPLGRVWTDKLIF.

In regard to this clone: The protein in TCRdb stems from a much larger clone and differs at residue 16 from this DNA's translation, likely a read error; here the protein is translated from the DNA. The chain employs TRDV1 and TRDJ1; the D gene could be TRDD2 or TRDD3 (5 bases each). No J gene is reported in TCRdb; it was inferred here by comparing the DNA with germline. This CDR3 has 22 residues. Germline V gives CDR1 TSWWSYY, CDR2 QGS. The V and J ends lost 8 bases and 0 bases respectively, with 37 bases between them. Written as DNA, the CDR3 is TGTGCTCTTTACTTCCCGGGGTTCTTTCGGGCGGGATTCTCTCACCACACCGATAAACTCATCTTT. This sequence encodes CALYFPGFFRAGFSHHTDKLIF.

V gene TRAV29/DV5 combines with J gene TRDJ1, with 7 bases identical to TRDD3. Since TCRdb gives no J gene, matching the DNA to germline was used here to assign it. The CDR3 extends over 18 amino acids. Germline CDR1 and CDR2: NSMFDY and ISSIKDK. With 0 bases clipped from V and 0 bases from J, the junction kept 14 bases outside the gene matches. CDR3 nucleotide sequence: TGTGCAGCAAGCGCGTTCCGGGGGATTGAGGCGTACACCGATAAACTCATCTTT. As protein: CAASAFRGIEAYTDKLIF.

As for this clone: TCRdb's protein, taken from a much larger clone, differs from this DNA's translation at residue 4, likely owing to a read error; the protein displayed comes from the DNA. The chain employs TRDV2 and TRDJ1; TRDD3 is a possible D gene (6 bases). No J gene is reported in TCRdb; it was inferred here by comparing the DNA with germline. Trimming took off 6 bases at V and 0 bases at J, with 10 bases between the two ends. This CDR3 is 13 amino acids long. In germline, CDR1 is GEAIGNYY, CDR2 EKD. The CDR3 region has the DNA TGTGCCTGTAACAGGGGATACACCGATAAACTCATCTTT. Amino acid sequence: CACNRGYTDKLIF.

In this sample, this clone turned up a few times. The TCRdb record carries a much larger clone's protein, which differs from this DNA's translation at residue 13; a read error is the likely cause, and the protein listed here is the DNA translation. The chain recombines TRDV2 with TRDJ1; D is uncertain. TCRdb carries no J gene annotation; the J gene was assigned here by matching the DNA with germline. Germline lookup yields CDR1 GEAIGNYY and CDR2 EKD. The CDR3 is 20 amino acids. Trimming cost V 0 bases and J 0 bases, with 25 bases left between them. The DNA for the CDR3 is TGTGCCTGTGACACCGTCCCCCAGCCCGCCACCGCCGTGTACACCGATAAACTCATCTTT. This gives the protein CACDTVPQPATAVYTDKLIF.

In its sample, this clone was seen many times. This may stem from a read error, because a much larger clone lies one nucleotide away. Other DNA sequences in the same sample also yield this CDR3. The chain couples TRDV2 to TRDJ2, with 8 bases fitting TRDD3. The CDR3 totals 15 residues. With V trimmed by 3 bases and J by 4 bases, 6 bases remained unmatched. CDR1 and CDR2 (germline): GEAIGNYY, EKD. The CDR3 coding sequence is TGTGCCTGTGACGTACTGGGGGGCCCGACAGCACAACTCTTCTTT. Protein product: CACDVLGGPTAQLFF.

This clone has a handful of counts. This likely reflects a read error, since a far larger clone is one base away. Other DNA sequences of this sample code for an identical CDR3. The chain links TRDV1 to TRDJ1; maybe TRDD3 (5 bases). TCRdb carries no J gene annotation; the J gene was assigned here by matching the DNA with germline. Germline-derived CDR1 and CDR2 are TSWWSYY and QGS. The CDR3 is 16 amino acids. CDR3 region: CALGELSRYSTDKLIF. DNA for the CDR3: TGTGCTCTTGGGGAACTGTCCCGATACAGCACCGACAAACTCATCTTT.

In this sample, this clone turned up many times. TCRdb has a much larger clone's protein, which differs at residue 13 from the translation of this DNA, likely because of a read error; what is shown is the protein translated from the DNA. This sequence joins TRDV1 and TRDJ1; the D gene is possibly TRDD2 (9 bases). The CDR3 extends over 20 amino acids. Germline assignment: CDR1 TSWWSYY and CDR2 QGS. V was cut by 4 bases and J by 0 bases, with 27 bases left in between. CDR3 in DNA: TGTGCTCTTGGGGTATCCTTCCTACCGTACTGGGGGGGGTACACCGATAAACTCATCTTT. Amino acids: CALGVSFLPYWGGYTDKLIF.

This clone came up a few times. TCRdb's protein, taken from a much larger clone, differs from this DNA's translation at residue 10, likely owing to a read error; the protein displayed comes from the DNA. The chain has TRDV2 and TRDJ1; 12 bases map to TRDD3. The J gene, absent from TCRdb, was called here by matching the DNA to germline. The CDR3 covers 19 residues. Germline lookup yields CDR1 GEAIGNYY and CDR2 EKD. The CDR3 loop is CACITYWGILSPYTGKLIF. CDR3 coding DNA: TGTGCCTGCATTACGTACTGGGGGATACTCTCCCCGTACACCGGTAAACTCATCTTT.

With respect to this clone: This likely stems from a read error, as it lies one base from a far larger clone. Other DNA sequences of this sample code for an identical CDR3. This chain connects TRDV2 to TRDJ1, with 11 bases that match TRDD3. TCRdb supplies no J gene; here it was assigned by aligning the nucleotide sequence to germline. The germline V gene has CDR1 GEAIGNYY and CDR2 EKD. CDR3 length equals 20 residues. V shed 0 bases, J shed 0 bases, and the junction held 14 bases outside the gene matches. The CDR3 DNA sequence: TGTGCCTGTGACACCGTTTCTGGGGGATACAAGGCCCCGTACACCGATAAACTCATCTTT. This encodes CACDTVSGGYKAPYTDKLIF.

This clone appeared a few times. Only one base separates this from a far larger clonotype, so it likely reflects a read error. Other DNA variants within this sample encode the same CDR3. V gene TRDV3 combines with J gene TRDJ1; 8 bases fit TRDD3. TCRdb carries no J gene annotation; the J gene was assigned here by matching the DNA with germline. J was trimmed by 5 bases and V by 5 bases; bases with no gene match: 19. The CDR3 consists of 16 residues. CDR1 is TVYSNPD and CDR2 is GDNSRS in the germline V gene (reference sequence). For the CDR3, the DNA is TGTGCCGTTTTTGGACTTCGTGGGGATACCCTTGATAAACTCATCTTT. Its protein product is CAVFGLRGDTLDKLIF.

This clone came up many times. The chain recombines TRDV1 with TRDJ1, with TRDD3 identical over 13 bases. The length of the CDR3 is 21 residues. Trimming took 4 bases from V and 10 from J; bases not matched to a gene: 27. Germline CDR1 reads TSWWSYY; CDR2 reads QGS. In DNA, the CDR3 is TGTGCTCTTGGGGGAAGATCTTCCTACCTACGTTGGTACTGGGGGATACGGCCACTCATCTTT. Translation gives CALGGRSSYLRWYWGIRPLIF.

Details on this clone: The protein that TCRdb holds for this DNA derives from a much larger clone and differs from the translated DNA at residue 3, which likely indicates a read error; the protein shown here is translated from the DNA. The gene calls are TRDV1 and TRDJ1; the match to TRDD3 covers 7 bases. This CDR3 has 17 amino acids. Germline V lookup: CDR1 TSWWSYY, CDR2 QGS. The CDR3 bases are TGTGCTCCTGGGGAAGTTTCCGTACTGGGGAAAACCGATAAACTCATCTTT. This gives the protein CAPGEVSVLGKTDKLIF.

This clone occurred many times. A read error likely explains why the TCRdb protein, taken from a much larger clone, differs from this DNA's translation at residue 15; the protein shown is translated from the DNA. The chain employs TRDV1 and TRDJ1; D remains ambiguous. Germline CDR1 and CDR2: TSWWSYY and QGS. The CDR3 is 17 residues long. The CDR3 sequence: CALGHPLPPSPTDKPIF. The CDR3 nucleotides read TGTGCTCTTGGACATCCTTTGCCGCCTAGTCCGACCGATAAACCCATCTTT.

This clone showed up many times. TCRdb records a much larger clone's protein for this DNA, with a difference at residue 8 that likely arises from a read error; the protein given is the translation of the DNA. The V and J genes are TRDV3 and TRDJ1; D unresolved. V shed 0 bases and J shed 0 bases, with 20 bases lying between them. Germline CDR1 is TVYSNPD and CDR2 is GDNSRS (reference sequence). The CDR3 consists of 17 residues. CDR3 in amino acids: CAFSWSLQVWYTDKLIF. The DNA for the CDR3 is TGTGCCTTTAGTTGGAGTCTTCAGGTCTGGTACACCGATAAACTCATCTTT.

Turning to this clone: TCRdb has a much larger clone's protein, which differs at residue 18 from the translation of this DNA, likely because of a read error; what is shown is the protein translated from the DNA. This chain uses TRDV2 with TRDJ1; 8 nucleotides match TRDD3. This CDR3 has 19 residues. The V gene's germline CDR1 is GEAIGNYY and CDR2 EKD. CDR3 bases: TGTGCCTGTGACACCGTATCTGGGGGACCGAAATCGTACACCGATAAACTCACCTTT. It codes for CACDTVSGGPKSYTDKLTF.